This TCR beta chain derives from a study of long-term antiretroviral therapy in people with HIV. About this clone: The antigen is undetermined.

The CDR3 runs 15 residues. Germline V gene lookup returns CDR1 MDHEN and CDR2 SYDVKM. Unmatched junction bases numbered 6, after V lost 6 bases and J lost 0 bases. Findings and caveats of the study: Repertoire composition at all time points was dominated by clones that had expanded before ART.

It was version v3.0 of the immunoSEQ assay that was run at survey level. TCRdb's table, derived via immunoSEQ multiplex PCR, lists solely in-frame clones and lacks some. The table lists 17,000 or so clones, 70% to 90% of them singletons. Every one of the donors gave at least one pre-ART PBMC sample and at least two post-ART PBMC samples. The rearrangement joins TRBV28 to TRBJ2-3, with 7 bases matching TRBD1. The sequence was obtained from a man between 18 and 29 years old with HIV. Source: unsorted PBMCs, taken 0.3 years after starting antiretroviral therapy. The CDR3 bases are TGTGCCAGCAGACATGGGACAGATAGCACAGATACGCAGTATTTT. Protein product: CASRHGTDSTDTQYF.